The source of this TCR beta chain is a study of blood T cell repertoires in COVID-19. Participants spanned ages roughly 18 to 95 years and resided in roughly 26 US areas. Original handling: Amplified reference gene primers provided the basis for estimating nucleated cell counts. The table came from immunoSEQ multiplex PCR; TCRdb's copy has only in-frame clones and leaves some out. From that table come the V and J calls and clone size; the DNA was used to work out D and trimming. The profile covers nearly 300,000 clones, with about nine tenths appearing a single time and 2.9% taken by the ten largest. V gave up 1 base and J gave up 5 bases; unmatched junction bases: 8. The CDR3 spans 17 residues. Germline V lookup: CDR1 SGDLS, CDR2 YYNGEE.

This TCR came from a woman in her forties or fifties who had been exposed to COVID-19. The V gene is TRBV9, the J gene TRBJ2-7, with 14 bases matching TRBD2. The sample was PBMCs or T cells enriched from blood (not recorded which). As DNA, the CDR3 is TGTGCCAGCAGCGTAACCGGGACTAGCGGGGGTGCCCACGAGCAGTACTTC. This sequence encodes CASSVTGTSGGAHEQYF.